This T cell receptor (beta chain) was identified during a study of molecular identifiers for immune sequencing clone quantification. Regarding the study as a whole: In cases of identical TCR molecules sharing a barcode, highly expanded clone sizes could be underestimated. Spike-in Jurkat TCR RNA from a single cell reportedly registered among around 1 million naive cells. Over 98% of effector molecules, yet under 1% of naive-cell molecules, were held by clones above 20 RNA copies.

Sequencing libraries of naive CD8 cells derived from roughly 20,000 to 1,000,000 sorted cells with 10%, 30% or 50% RNA. On this clonotype itself: Antigen unknown.

TCRdb reprocessed the PCR reads via MiXCR and lists one record per CDR3 protein. The sample carries approximately 500,000 distinct CDR3 sequences, roughly 23% recorded once. The CDR3 contains 15 residues. Per germline, CDR1 SGHVS and CDR2 FNYEAQ. V lost 5 bases, J lost 4 bases, and 7 bases stayed unmatched. The TCR comes from a human donor in good health. Some libraries in this study had Jurkat cell RNA spiked in. The sequencing sample was made of naive CD8+ T cells from blood, with Jurkat cell RNA spiked in. This sample's subset: FACS-sorted CD8+CD4-CCR7+CD45RA+ naive T cells. The chain has TRBV7-6 and TRBJ2-7; 11 nucleotides agree with TRBD1. CDR3 nucleotide sequence: TGTGCCAGCAGCCCAGGACAGGGGGCTGGATACGAGCAGTACTTC. Translating it yields CASSPGQGAGYEQYF.